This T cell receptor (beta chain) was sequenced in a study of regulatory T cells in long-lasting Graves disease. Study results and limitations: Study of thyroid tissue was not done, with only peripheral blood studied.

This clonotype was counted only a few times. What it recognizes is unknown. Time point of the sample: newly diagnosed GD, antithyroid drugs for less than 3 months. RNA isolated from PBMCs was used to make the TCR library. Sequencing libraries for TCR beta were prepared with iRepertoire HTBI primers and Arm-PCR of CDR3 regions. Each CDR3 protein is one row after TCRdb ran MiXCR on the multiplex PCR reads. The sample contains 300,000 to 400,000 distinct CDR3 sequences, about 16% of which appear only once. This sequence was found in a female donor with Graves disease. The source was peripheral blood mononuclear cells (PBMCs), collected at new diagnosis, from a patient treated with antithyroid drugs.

The CDR3 region is CASSLEANSYGYTF. The CDR3 DNA sequence: TGTGCCAGCAGCTTGGAGGCCAATTCCTATGGCTACACCTTC. The rearrangement uses TRBV5-5 and TRBJ1-2, with no clear D. V was clipped by 0 bases and J by 4 bases, with 10 bases between them. This CDR3 is built from 14 residues. Per germline, CDR1 SGHKS and CDR2 YYEKEE (reference sequence).